The following is a T cell receptor beta chain sequence with its context. The sample is drawn from a study of blood T cell repertoires in COVID-19. At the level of the study: Sources were T cells, B-cell-depleted T cells, or PBMCs; the material itself was cDNA or gDNA.

Authors' analysis steps: Reference gene primer amplification in the assay estimated nucleated cell counts. Method: immunoSEQ multiplex PCR; TCRdb's copy keeps in-frame clones and lacks some. Clone size and V and J calls were adopted from that table, with D and trimming inferred from the DNA. The data contain around 18,000 clones, roughly 80% of them singletons. CDR1 MNHEY and CDR2 SMNVEV come from the germline V gene (reference sequence). V was trimmed by 5 bases and J by 4 bases, leaving 15 bases between them. The length of the CDR3 is 14 residues. V gene TRBV27 combines with J gene TRBJ2-7; maybe TRBD1 (6 bases). Sequenced: peripheral blood. This TCR derives from an elderly man with acute or convalescent COVID-19. The CDR3 sequence: CASSPRGSLYEQYF. The CDR3 coding sequence is TGTGCCAGCAGTCCCAGGGGTTCACTTTACGAGCAGTACTTC.